This T cell receptor beta chain was observed in a study of blood T cell repertoires in COVID-19. Source study methods: Estimation of nucleated cell counts was performed using reference gene primer amplification. This table comes from immunoSEQ multiplex PCR, and its TCRdb copy is limited to in-frame clones, with some not included. V, J and clone size derive from that table, while D and trimming were established from the DNA sequence. Seen here are 200,000 to 300,000 clones, about four fifths observed once, and the top ten hold 4%. This clone was observed a few times. The sequencing input was peripheral blood. The TCR sequence derives from a man in his forties or fifties with acute or convalescent COVID-19.

The CDR3 nucleotides read TGTGCCAGCAGTTTACTGAGTCACGATCAGCCCCAGCATTTT. Translating it yields CASSLLSHDQPQHF. J is TRBJ1-5 and V is TRBV28; D gene uncertain. Germline assignment: CDR1 MDHEN and CDR2 SYDVKM. The CDR3 runs 14 residues. With 2 bases removed from V and 5 bases from J, the gap between germline ends came to 10 bases.